Presented here are 8 T cell receptor beta chains from one specimen sequenced in a study of T-cell memory formation after mild COVID-19 (dated by TCRdb to the early 2020s). To prepare the library, 5' RACE was applied. The sequencing machine was an Illumina NovaSeq 6000. TCRdb cleaned the public reads at Q25 with fastp, built clones with MiXCR and kept in-frame beta chains. Each CDR3 protein appears once, grouped with its most common genes and DNA. The sample yields around 340,000 distinct CDR3 sequences; 10% to 15% were counted once. The leading ten clones occupy about a fifth of the sample. Sample: PBMCs or a T cell subset sorted from them (not recorded which). These receptors originate from a man between 18 and 29 years old who had mild COVID-19 (a few samples of this study predate the infection). The sample titles of this study are shuffled in the database, so cell type and time point are left out; the donor was told from shared clones.

The chain combines TRBV5-1 with TRBJ1-2, with D maybe TRBD1 (6 bases). The CDR3 runs 15 residues. The germline gives CDR1 SGHRS, CDR2 YFSETQ. Trimming removed 3 bases at V and 2 bases at J, with 14 bases between. The CDR3 spells CASSSLQGANYGYTF. The CDR3, as DNA: TGCGCCAGCAGCTCATTACAGGGAGCGAACTATGGCTACACCTTC.

The chain employs TRBV12-3 or TRBV12-4 and TRBJ2-5; 8 positions match TRBD1. The length of the CDR3 is 14 residues. V dropped 5 bases and J dropped 5; count of bases not matched to a gene: 7. The CDR3, as DNA: TGTGCCAGCAGTCGACAGGGGAGCCGGGAGACCCAGTACTTC. It yields the protein CASSRQGSRETQYF.

This clonotype was found a few times. This chain links TRBV6-5 with TRBJ2-7, with 7 bases identical to TRBD1. The CDR3 length is 13 residues. The V gene's germline CDR1 is MNHEY and CDR2 SVGAGI. Unmatched junction bases numbered 4, after V lost 2 bases and J lost 6 bases. The CDR3 DNA follows: TGTGCCAGCAGTTACGACAGGGAGCCCGAGCAGTACGTC. Amino acids: CASSYDREPEQYV.

The genes are TRBV6-5 and TRBJ1-1; D ambiguous. CDR1 and CDR2 (germline): MNHEY, SVGAGI. CDR3 length equals 16 residues. Trimming took off 0 bases at V and 4 bases at J, with 15 bases between the two ends. In nucleotides, the CDR3 is TGTGCCAGCAGTTACTCTTTCCCCTCTCTGACCACTGAAGCTTTCTTT. It specifies CASSYSFPSLTTEAFF.

This clonotype has only a few counts. As DNA, the CDR3 is TGTGCCAGCAGTATGGGGGACGAGCAGTACGTC. This encodes CASSMGDEQYV. This chain connects TRBV2 to TRBJ2-7, with D possibly being TRBD1 or TRBD2 (5 bases each). Trimming shortened V by 5 bases and J by 5 bases, and 7 bases separated the two germline ends. Germline V gives CDR1 SNHLY, CDR2 FYNNEI. CDR3 size: 11 residues.

This clonotype occurred a few times. The chain carries TRBV19 and TRBJ2-3; D not resolved. The CDR3 covers 14 residues. Germline V lookup: CDR1 LNHDA, CDR2 SQIVND (reference sequence). The V and J ends lost 2 bases and 6 bases respectively, with 12 bases between them. The CDR3 nucleotides read TGTGCCAGTAGTATACGGCTTGGCTATGATACGCAGTATTTT. Its protein product is CASSIRLGYDTQYF.

The chain employs TRBV6-2 or TRBV6-3 and TRBJ2-5; 10 nucleotides line up with TRBD2. V lost 6 bases, J lost 3 bases, and 4 bases stayed unmatched. The germline V gene has CDR1 MNHEY and CDR2 SVGEGT. The CDR3 is made up of 14 amino acids. CDR3 bases: TGTGCCAGCAGAACCACTAGCGGGGAAGAGACCCAGTACTTC. Protein: CASRTTSGEETQYF.

This clonotype was seen a handful of times. CDR3 amino acids: CASSQDNLATSYNEQFF. DNA of the CDR3: TGCGCCAGCAGCCAAGATAATCTAGCGACCTCCTACAATGAGCAGTTCTTC. The chain carries TRBV4-3 and TRBJ2-1, with D maybe TRBD2 (6 bases). Looked up from germline, CDR1 is LGHNA and CDR2 is YSLEER. V lost 0 bases to trimming and J lost 0 bases, with 12 bases between them. The CDR3 is 17 residues long.